This T cell receptor (beta chain) was found in a study of shared clonotypes between healthy human individuals. Unsorted samples drew genomic DNA from 70 million to 95 million PBMCs. Germline V gene lookup returns CDR1 SGHVS and CDR2 FQNEAQ. The CDR3 is 15 residues long. Trimming shortened V by 6 bases and J by 3 bases, and 18 bases separated the two germline ends. This clone has a single count. The method was immunoSEQ multiplex PCR; TCRdb's version includes in-frame clones alone and lacks a portion of them. The repertoire consists of a few hundred thousand clones, with roughly four fifths occurring once and the leading ten covering 12%.

This chain joins TRBV7-8 and TRBJ2-7, with no clear D. The clonotype comes from a woman in her 40s in good health. Some clones in this sample may be carry-over from other donors' samples. Sequencing used PBMCs. CDR3 sequence reads: CASSQSAVPNYEQYF. CDR3 DNA: TGTGCCAGCAGTCAATCGGCCGTACCCAACTACGAGCAGTACTTC.